This T cell receptor (beta chain) came from a study of early T cells in non-severe SARS-CoV-2 infection. Study background: Unpaired chains resulted from sequencing bulk RNA of unsorted whole blood. The study, taken as a whole, reports: The VDJdb matching leaned toward anti-spike CD8 responses and overlooked private and CD4 specificities.

Researchers tagged individual cDNA molecules with unique molecular identifiers. MiXCR, run by TCRdb on the 5' RACE reads, gives a single entry per CDR3 protein. This sample has just over 65,000 distinct CDR3 sequences, with less than 15% found just once. In regard to this clonotype: Its matching antigen is unknown.

V lost 5 bases and J 2 bases, leaving 12 bases between the germline ends. The CDR3 has 13 residues. Germline V lookup: CDR1 SQVTM, CDR2 ANQGSEA. The chain recombines TRBV29-1 with TRBJ1-1; D call uncertain. This receptor was taken from an adult who was a healthcare worker with PCR-confirmed SARS-CoV-2 infection or an uninfected control (not recorded which). The specimen sequenced was whole blood. For the CDR3, the DNA is TGCAGCGTTTGGAAGGGTATAAACACTGAAGCTTTCTTT. Its protein product is CSVWKGINTEAFF.